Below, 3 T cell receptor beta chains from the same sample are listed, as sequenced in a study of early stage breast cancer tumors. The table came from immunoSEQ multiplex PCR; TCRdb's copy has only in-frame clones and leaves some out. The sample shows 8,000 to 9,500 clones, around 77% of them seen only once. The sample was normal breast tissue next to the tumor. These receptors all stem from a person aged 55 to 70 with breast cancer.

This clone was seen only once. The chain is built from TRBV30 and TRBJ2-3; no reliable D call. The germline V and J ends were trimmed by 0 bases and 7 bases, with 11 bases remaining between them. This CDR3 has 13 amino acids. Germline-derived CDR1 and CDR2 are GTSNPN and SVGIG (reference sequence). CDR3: CAWSVKGLNTQYF. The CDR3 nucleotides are TGTGCCTGGAGTGTAAAGGGCTTGAATACGCAGTATTTT.

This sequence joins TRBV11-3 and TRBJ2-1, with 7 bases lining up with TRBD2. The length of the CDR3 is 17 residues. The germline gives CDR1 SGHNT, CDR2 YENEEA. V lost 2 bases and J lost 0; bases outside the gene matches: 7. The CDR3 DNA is TGTGCCAGCAGCTTATTAAGGGGCGGGAGCTCCTACAATGAGCAGTTCTTC. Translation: CASSLLRGGSSYNEQFF. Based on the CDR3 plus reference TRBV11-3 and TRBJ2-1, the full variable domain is EAGVVQSPRYKIIEKKQPVAFWCNPISGHNTLYWYLQNLGQGPELLIRYENEEAVDDSQLPKDRFSAERLKGVDSTLKIQPAELGDSAVYLCASSLLRGGSSYNEQFFGPGTRLTVL.

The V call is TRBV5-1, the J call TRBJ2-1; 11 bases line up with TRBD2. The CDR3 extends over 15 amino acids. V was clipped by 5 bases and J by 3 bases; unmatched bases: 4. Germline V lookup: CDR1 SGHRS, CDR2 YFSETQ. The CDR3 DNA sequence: TGCGCCAGCAGGGGGCTAGCGGGGGGCTACAATGAGCAGTTCTTC. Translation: CASRGLAGGYNEQFF. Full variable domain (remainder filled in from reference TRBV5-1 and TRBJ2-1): KAGVTQTPRYLIKTRGQQVTLSCSPISGHRSVSWYQQTPGQGLQFLFEYFSETQRNKGNFPGRFSGRQFSNSRSEMNVSTLELGDSALYLCASRGLAGGYNEQFFGPGTRLTVL.